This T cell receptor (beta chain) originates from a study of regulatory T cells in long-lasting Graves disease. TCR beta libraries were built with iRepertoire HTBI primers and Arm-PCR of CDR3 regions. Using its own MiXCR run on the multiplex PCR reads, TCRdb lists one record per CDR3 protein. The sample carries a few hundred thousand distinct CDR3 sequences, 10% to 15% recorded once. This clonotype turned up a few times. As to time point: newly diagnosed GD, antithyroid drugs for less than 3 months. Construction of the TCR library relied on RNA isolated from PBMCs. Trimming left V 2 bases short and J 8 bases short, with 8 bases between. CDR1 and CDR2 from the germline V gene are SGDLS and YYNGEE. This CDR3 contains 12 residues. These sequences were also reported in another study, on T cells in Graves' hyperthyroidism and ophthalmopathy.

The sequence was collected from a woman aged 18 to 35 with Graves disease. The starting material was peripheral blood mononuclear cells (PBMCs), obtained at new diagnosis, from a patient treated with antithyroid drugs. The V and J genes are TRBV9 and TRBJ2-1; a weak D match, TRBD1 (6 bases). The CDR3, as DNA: TGTGCCAGCAGCGTGGACAGTTATGAGCAGTTCTTC. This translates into CASSVDSYEQFF.